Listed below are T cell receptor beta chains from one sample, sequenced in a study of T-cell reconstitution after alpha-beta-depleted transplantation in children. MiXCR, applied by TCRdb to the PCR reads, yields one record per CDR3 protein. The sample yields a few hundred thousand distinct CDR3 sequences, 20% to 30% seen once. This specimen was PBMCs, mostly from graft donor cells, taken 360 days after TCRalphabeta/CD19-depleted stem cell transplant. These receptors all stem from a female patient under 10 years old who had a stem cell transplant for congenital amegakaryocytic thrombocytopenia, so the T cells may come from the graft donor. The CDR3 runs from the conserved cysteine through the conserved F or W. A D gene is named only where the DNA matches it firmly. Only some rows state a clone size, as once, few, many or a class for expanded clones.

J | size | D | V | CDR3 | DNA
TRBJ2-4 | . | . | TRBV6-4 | CASSARDTRAKNIQYF | TGTGCCAGCAGTGCCCGGGACACCAGAGCCAAAAACATTCAGTACTTC
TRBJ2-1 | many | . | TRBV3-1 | CASSRRQVIEQFF | TGTGCCAGCAGCCGGCGACAGGTTATAGAGCAGTTCTTC
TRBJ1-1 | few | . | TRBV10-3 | CAISELGSTEAFF | TGTGCCATCAGTGAGTTGGGGAGCACTGAAGCTTTCTTT
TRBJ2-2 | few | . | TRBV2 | CASSEDSSYATGELFF | TGTGCCAGCAGTGAGGACAGTTCTTACGCCACCGGGGAGCTGTTTTTT
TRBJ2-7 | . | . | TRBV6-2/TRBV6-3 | CASSNYRDEQYF | TGTGCCAGCAGTAACTACAGGGACGAGCAGTACTTC
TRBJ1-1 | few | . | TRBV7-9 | CASSLFRSEAFF | TGTGCCAGCAGCTTATTCCGATCTGAAGCTTTCTTT
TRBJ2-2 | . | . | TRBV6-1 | CASKTKLWESGELFF | TGTGCCAGCAAGACAAAACTCTGGGAGTCCGGGGAGCTGTTTTTT
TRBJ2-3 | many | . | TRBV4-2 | CASSQDGDSTDTQYF | TGTGCCAGCAGCCAAGATGGTGATAGCACAGATACGCAGTATTTT
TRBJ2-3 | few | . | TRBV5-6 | CASSLGGRKANTQYF | TGTGCCAGCAGCTTGGGGGGTAGGAAGGCAAATACGCAGTATTTT
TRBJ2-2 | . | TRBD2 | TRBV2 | CASSDLREAKNTGELFF | TGTGCCAGCAGTGACTTGCGGGAGGCCAAGAACACCGGGGAGCTGTTTTTT
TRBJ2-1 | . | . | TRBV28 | CASSSGLAGLLNEQFF | TGTGCCAGCAGTTCCGGTCTAGCAGGGCTTCTCAATGAGCAGTTCTTC
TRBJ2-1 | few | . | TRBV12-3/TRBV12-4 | CASTPTNTRNNEQFF | TGTGCCAGCACCCCGACTAATACCAGAAACAATGAGCAGTTCTTC
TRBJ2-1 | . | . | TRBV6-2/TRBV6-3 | CASSYGQFNEQFF | TGTGCCAGCAGTTACGGGCAATTCAATGAGCAGTTCTTC
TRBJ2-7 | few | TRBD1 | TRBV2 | CASTKLVGQYYEQYF | TGTGCCAGCACTAAACTAGTGGGACAGTACTACGAGCAGTACTTC
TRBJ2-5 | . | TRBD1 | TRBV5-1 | CASSFPDRDFGTQYF | TGCGCCAGCAGCTTCCCGGACAGGGATTTCGGGACCCAGTACTTC
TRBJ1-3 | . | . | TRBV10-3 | CAIRWSSGSTIYF | TGTGCCATCAGATGGAGCTCTGGAAGCACCATATATTTT
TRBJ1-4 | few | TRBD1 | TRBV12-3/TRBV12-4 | CASRTTGGIEKLFF | TGTGCCAGCAGGACGACAGGGGGGATTGAAAAACTGTTTTTT
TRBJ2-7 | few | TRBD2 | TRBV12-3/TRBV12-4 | CASSFSGRGWAYEQYF | TGTGCCAGCAGCTTTAGCGGGAGGGGTTGGGCCTACGAGCAGTACTTC
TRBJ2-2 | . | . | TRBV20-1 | CSATLGITTGELFF | TGCAGTGCTACCCTCGGGATAACCACCGGGGAGCTGTTTTTT
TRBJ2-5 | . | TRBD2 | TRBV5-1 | CASSLGVPTSGQETQYF | TGCGCCAGCAGCTTGGGTGTGCCGACTAGCGGCCAAGAGACCCAGTACTTC
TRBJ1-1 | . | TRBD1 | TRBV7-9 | CASSPVLTGGGTEAFF | TGTGCCAGCAGCCCCGTACTAACAGGGGGCGGCACTGAAGCTTTCTTT
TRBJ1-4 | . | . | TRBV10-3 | CAISEGVSGRVSEKLFF | TGTGCCATCAGTGAGGGGGTCTCCGGAAGGGTTTCTGAAAAACTGTTTTTT
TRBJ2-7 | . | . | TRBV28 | CASSKTGTYEQYF | TGTGCCAGCAGTAAGACAGGTACCTACGAGCAGTACTTC
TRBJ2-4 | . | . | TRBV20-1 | CSARDSGNIQYF | TGCAGTGCTAGAGACAGCGGGAACATTCAGTACTTC
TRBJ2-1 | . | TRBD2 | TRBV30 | CAWSSTSVNEQFF | TGTGCCTGGAGTTCCACTAGCGTGAATGAGCAGTTCTTC
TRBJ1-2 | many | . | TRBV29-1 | CSVCGQGNNYGYTF | TGCAGCGTTTGTGGCCAAGGGAATAACTATGGCTACACCTTC